What follows describes a single TCR beta chain. TCRdb redid the calling of the RT-PCR reads with MiXCR, one entry per CDR3 protein. The sample gives more than 550,000 distinct CDR3 sequences, more than 13% of which show up once; 3.6% is in the top ten. This TCR came from a female donor in good health, serving as a healthy control. The sequencing sample was made of memory CD4+ T cells from blood.

This CDR3 is CSARAFGAGAYEQYF. Here the CDR3 DNA reads TGCAGTGCTCGCGCCTTTGGAGCGGGAGCTTACGAGCAGTACTTC. The genes are TRBV20-1 and TRBJ2-7, with 8 bases fitting TRBD2. The CDR3 length is 15 residues. Germline values: CDR1 DFQATT, CDR2 SNEGSKA (reference sequence). The ends lost 5 bases at V and 4 bases at J; junction bases unmatched: 13.